This T cell receptor (beta chain) was documented in a study of control samples from healthy donors and cancer patients. V gave up 2 bases and J gave up 1 base; unmatched junction bases: 7. Germline V gene sequence: CDR1 SGHRS, CDR2 YFSETQ. The CDR3 contains 16 residues. TCRdb's copy holds only in-frame clones and misses some; the assay was immunoSEQ multiplex PCR. The sample contains 60,000 to 65,000 clones, approximately 85% of which appear only once. This clone was seen once. The genes are TRBV5-1 and TRBJ1-2, with TRBD1 matching 8 bases. Sequenced: blood. The receptor was isolated from a man aged 35 to 55 in good health. The chain's CDR3 is CASSFGDRTYNYGYTF. Written as DNA, the CDR3 is TGCGCCAGCAGCTTCGGGGACAGGACTTATAACTATGGCTACACCTTC.